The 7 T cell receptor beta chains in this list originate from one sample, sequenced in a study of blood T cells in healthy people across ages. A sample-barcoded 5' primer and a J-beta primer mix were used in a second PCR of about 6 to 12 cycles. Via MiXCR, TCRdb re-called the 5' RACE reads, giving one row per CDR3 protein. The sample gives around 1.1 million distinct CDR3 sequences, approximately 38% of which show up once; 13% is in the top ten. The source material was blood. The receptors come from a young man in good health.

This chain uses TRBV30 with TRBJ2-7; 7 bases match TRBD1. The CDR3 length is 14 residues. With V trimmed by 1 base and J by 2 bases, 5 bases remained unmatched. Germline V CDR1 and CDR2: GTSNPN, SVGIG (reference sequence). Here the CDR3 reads CAWSADRATYEQYF. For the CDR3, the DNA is TGTGCCTGGAGTGCAGACAGGGCCACCTACGAGCAGTACTTC.

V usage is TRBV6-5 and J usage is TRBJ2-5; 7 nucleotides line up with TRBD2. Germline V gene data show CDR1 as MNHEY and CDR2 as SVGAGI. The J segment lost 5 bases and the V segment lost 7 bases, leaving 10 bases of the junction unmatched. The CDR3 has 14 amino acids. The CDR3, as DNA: TGTGCCAGCACCGCACTAGCGACTGGGGAGACCCAGTACTTC. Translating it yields CASTALATGETQYF.

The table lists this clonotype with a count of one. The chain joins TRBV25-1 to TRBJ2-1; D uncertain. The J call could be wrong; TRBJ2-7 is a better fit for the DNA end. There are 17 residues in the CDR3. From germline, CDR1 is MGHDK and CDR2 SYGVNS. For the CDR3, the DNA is TGTGCCGGCCCGCCGTCGAGGTTGGCCCGTTCCTACAATGAGCAGTACTTC. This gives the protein CAGPPSRLARSYNEQYF.

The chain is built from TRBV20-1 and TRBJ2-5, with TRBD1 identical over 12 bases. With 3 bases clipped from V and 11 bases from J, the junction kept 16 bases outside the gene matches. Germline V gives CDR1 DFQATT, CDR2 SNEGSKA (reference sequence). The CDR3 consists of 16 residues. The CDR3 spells CSARGRDRGRLDEQYF. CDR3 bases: TGCAGTGCTAGGGGCCGGGACAGGGGGCGCTTAGATGAGCAGTACTTC.

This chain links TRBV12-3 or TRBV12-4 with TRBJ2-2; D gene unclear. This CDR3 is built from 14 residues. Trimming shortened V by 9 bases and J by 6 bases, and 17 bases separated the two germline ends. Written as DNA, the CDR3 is TGTGCCAGTTGGATTAGCTCACCCCCCGGGGAGCTGTTTTTT. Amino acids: CASWISSPPGELFF.

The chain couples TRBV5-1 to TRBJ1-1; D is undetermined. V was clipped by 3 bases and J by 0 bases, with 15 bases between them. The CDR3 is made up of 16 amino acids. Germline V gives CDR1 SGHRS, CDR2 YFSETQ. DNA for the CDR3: TGCGCCAGCAGCTCATTGACCAGCGCCTTGAACACTGAAGCTTTCTTT. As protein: CASSSLTSALNTEAFF. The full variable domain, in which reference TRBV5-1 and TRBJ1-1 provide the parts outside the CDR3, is KAGVTQTPRYLIKTRGQQVTLSCSPISGHRSVSWYQQTPGQGLQFLFEYFSETQRNKGNFPGRFSGRQFSNSRSEMNVSTLELGDSALYLCASSSLTSALNTEAFFGQGTRLTVV.

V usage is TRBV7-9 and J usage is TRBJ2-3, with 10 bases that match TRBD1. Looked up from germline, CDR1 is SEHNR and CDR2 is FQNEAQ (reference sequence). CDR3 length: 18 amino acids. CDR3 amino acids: CTGSGFGTGDFGTDTQYF. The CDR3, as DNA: TGTACCGGCAGCGGATTTGGGACAGGGGATTTTGGCACAGATACGCAGTATTTT.